The 8 T cell receptor beta chains presented below share a single source sample, sequenced in a study of blood T cell repertoires in COVID-19. Generated by immunoSEQ multiplex PCR, the TCRdb table keeps only in-frame clones and is missing some. The table includes around 380,000 clones, 81% detected once. Sequenced material: peripheral blood. All receptors derive from a human donor with acute or convalescent COVID-19. The donor label of this sample is uncertain.

The chain links TRBV4-1 to TRBJ1-5, with a tentative D call TRBD1 (5 bases). The CDR3 has 14 amino acids. Trimming pared 0 bases from V and 7 bases from J, leaving 10 bases between. The germline gives CDR1 MGHRA, CDR2 YSYEKL. CDR3 bases: TGCGCCAGCAGCCAAGATAAGGGGCGGCAGCCCCAGCATTTT. This sequence encodes CASSQDKGRQPQHF.

V usage is TRBV5-5 and J usage is TRBJ1-2; D possibly corresponds to TRBD1 (5 bases). CDR1 SGHKS and CDR2 YYEKEE come from the germline V gene (reference sequence). V was shortened by 3 bases and J by 5 bases, with 17 bases between the two germline ends. The CDR3 runs to 15 residues. CDR3 amino acids: CASSSGGGKAYGYTF. CDR3 DNA: TGTGCCAGCAGCTCGGGCGGGGGGAAGGCTTATGGCTACACCTTC.

V usage is TRBV5-4 and J usage is TRBJ2-1, with 9 bases matching TRBD2. This CDR3 spans 18 amino acids. Germline V CDR1 and CDR2: SGHNT, YYREEE (reference sequence). J gave up 6 bases and V 2 bases, and 15 bases lay outside the gene matches. The CDR3 sequence: CASSLRGGGGGAFNEQFF. In DNA form, the CDR3 reads TGTGCCAGCAGCTTAAGGGGAGGTGGCGGGGGGGCCTTCAATGAGCAGTTCTTC. Combining the CDR3 with reference TRBV5-4 and TRBJ2-1 gives the whole variable domain ETGVTQSPTHLIKTRGQQVTLRCSSQSGHNTVSWYQQALGQGPQFIFQYYREEENGRGNFPPRFSGLQFPNYSSELNVNALELDDSALYLCASSLRGGGGGAFNEQFFGPGTRLTVL.

The rearrangement joins TRBV5-4 to TRBJ1-1; D call uncertain. V was clipped by 3 bases and J by 4 bases, with 16 bases between them. Germline V CDR1 and CDR2: SGHNT, YYREEE (reference sequence). The length of the CDR3 is 15 residues. This CDR3 reads CASSSQSYKSTEAFF. The DNA of the CDR3 is TGTGCCAGCAGCTCACAGTCATACAAGAGCACTGAAGCTTTCTTT.

The chain joins TRBV21-1 to TRBJ2-7; the table's D call of TRBD2 was not tested on the DNA. TRBV21-1 is a recognized pseudogene. The length of the CDR3 is 14 residues. CDR3 DNA sequence: TGTGCCAGCAGCAAAGGGATTGGGGAGGACCACGATAACTTC. Protein product: CASSKGIGEDHDNF.

The chain carries TRBV4-1 and TRBJ1-4; TRBD1 matches at 7 bases. V trimming: 2 bases; J trimming: 8 bases; junction bases outside the gene matches: 8. Germline CDR1 MGHRA, CDR2 YSYEKL. This CDR3 comprises 15 residues. For the CDR3, the DNA is TGCGCCAGCAGCCAAACCCTTGACAGGGTAGAAAAACTGTTTTTT. Its translation is CASSQTLDRVEKLFF.

V is TRBV6-5 and J is TRBJ1-1; D might be TRBD1 (5 bases). The V gene's germline CDR1 is MNHEY and CDR2 SVGAGI. This CDR3 region has 13 residues. V lost 7 bases to trimming and J lost 1 base, with 10 bases between them. The CDR3 loop is CASITGTNTEAFF. The CDR3 DNA follows: TGTGCCAGCATAACAGGTACGAACACTGAAGCTTTCTTT.

The J gene is TRBJ1-2, the V gene TRBV7-8; TRBD1 is a possible D gene (6 bases). The CDR3 consists of 16 residues. V lost 1 base and J 7 bases, leaving 19 bases between the germline ends. Germline assignment: CDR1 SGHVS and CDR2 FQNEAQ. CDR3 sequence reads: CASSLVRVGGGSGYTF. The CDR3 DNA follows: TGTGCCAGCAGCTTAGTCCGAGTAGGGGGGGGCAGTGGCTACACCTTC.